This TCR beta chain was sequenced for a study of blood T cell repertoires in COVID-19. Across the study: The analysed material was cDNA or gDNA that came from T cells, B-cell-depleted T cells, or PBMCs.

The CDR3 has 13 amino acids. CDR1 is ENHRY and CDR2 is SYGVKD in the germline V gene. V gave up 6 bases and J gave up 8 bases, with 14 bases separating them. Original handling: From reference gene primer amplification, estimates of nucleated cell counts were derived. The data were produced by immunoSEQ multiplex PCR, yet TCRdb's version contains in-frame clones alone and is incomplete. V, J and clone size are those of that table, while D and trimming were read from the DNA. Here the sample spans about 80,000 clones, 76% being singletons. The sequence was collected from a man aged 70-80 years with active or convalescent COVID-19. The gene calls are TRBV10-3 and TRBJ2-4; tentatively, D is TRBD1 (5 bases). The sample comprised peripheral blood. CDR3 coding DNA: TGTGCCATCAGGGGCCAGGGTAGTGACATTCAGTACTTC. Translated: CAIRGQGSDIQYF.